This T cell receptor (beta chain) was recovered during a study of T cell responses to AZD1222 COVID-19 vaccine. The study, taken as a whole, reports: Spike-specific TCRs gained breadth and depth after people received two AZD1222 doses. Dominant CD4 TCR responses targeted spike regions 160-218 and 743-854.

The CDR3 runs to 12 residues. Germline assignment: CDR1 MNHEY and CDR2 SVGEGT. Trimming left V 5 bases short and J 1 base short, with 2 bases between. This table comes from immunoSEQ multiplex PCR, and its TCRdb copy is limited to in-frame clones, with some not included. The data hold over 110,000 clones, with 92% observed a single time. A word on this clone: The target antigen is unknown.

The sample in question was peripheral blood, obtained 28 days after the second AZD1222 dose. This receptor was identified in an adult who received the AZD1222 COVID-19 vaccine. The genes are TRBV6-2 or TRBV6-3 and TRBJ1-4; no definite D call. The CDR3 sequence: CASSRTNEKLFF. As DNA, the CDR3 is TGTGCCAGCAGTCGAACTAATGAAAAACTGTTTTTT.